Each of the 24 T cell receptor beta chains below was sequenced from the same sample in a study of T cells in Graves' hyperthyroidism and ophthalmopathy. Using RNA transcripts as the source, TCR beta CDR3 regions were amplified. HTBI primers were employed in a first-round RT-PCR of the TCR CDR3. TCRdb redid the calling of the multiplex PCR reads with MiXCR, one entry per CDR3 protein. The sample consists of hundreds of thousands of distinct CDR3 sequences, approximately 15% of them appearing once. Input material: blood. All receptors derive from a woman aged 30 to 39 with Graves' hyperthyroidism.

This clonotype was seen many times. The V and J genes are TRBV6-5 and TRBJ1-1, with D unclear. Germline CDR1 MNHEY, CDR2 SVGAGI. V lost 0 bases to trimming and J lost 5 bases, with 13 bases between them. This CDR3 has 15 residues. CDR3 DNA: TGTGCCAGCAGTTACTCCGGTTGGGGAGGAACTGAAGCTTTCTTT. Its translation: CASSYSGWGGTEAFF.

This clonotype was seen at least ten times. V is TRBV6-5 and J is TRBJ2-7; 7 bases agree with TRBD2. The germline V gene encodes CDR1 MNHEY and CDR2 SVGAGI. The ends lost 0 bases at V and 1 base at J; junction bases unmatched: 9. The CDR3 length is 17 residues. CDR3 nucleotides: TGTGCCAGCAGTTACTCGGATCTTAGGGACTATTCCTACGAGCAGTACTTC. This translates into CASSYSDLRDYSYEQYF.

This chain joins TRBV12-3 or TRBV12-4 and TRBJ2-2; the D gene is possibly TRBD2 (6 bases). The CDR3 contains 15 residues. V dropped 7 bases and J dropped 4 bases, with 16 bases sitting between them. CDR3 DNA: TGTGCCAGCACCCATGGGGGGAGTATCACCGGGGAGCTGTTTTTT. Encoded protein: CASTHGGSITGELFF.

The rearrangement joins TRBV7-9 to TRBJ1-2; D is unclear. The germline CDR1 and CDR2 sequences are SEHNR and FQNEAQ (reference sequence). Trimming left V 5 bases short and J 5 bases short, with 12 bases between. This CDR3 is 13 amino acids long. This CDR3 is CASSQTSSYGYTF. The CDR3 DNA sequence: TGTGCCAGCAGCCAAACGTCAAGTTATGGCTACACCTTC.

Many counts were recorded for this clonotype. The genes are TRBV28 and TRBJ2-7, with D possibly being TRBD2 (6 bases). The CDR3 extends over 12 amino acids. The V end was cut by 8 bases, the J end by 3 bases, with 11 bases between. In germline, CDR1 is MDHEN, CDR2 SYDVKM. In DNA form, the CDR3 reads TGTGCCAGCGGGGGGACGATCTACGAGCAGTACTTC. Translating gives CASGGTIYEQYF.

This clonotype was seen at least ten times. The chain combines TRBV20-1 with TRBJ2-1, with D unclear. V dropped 5 bases and J dropped 7 bases, with 15 bases sitting between them. The germline CDR1 and CDR2 sequences are DFQATT and SNEGSKA (reference sequence). The CDR3 runs to 13 residues. This CDR3 is CSAVADWYNEQFF. The CDR3 bases are TGCAGTGCTGTTGCTGACTGGTATAATGAGCAGTTCTTC.

The V and J genes are TRBV3-1 and TRBJ1-4, with a possible D match to TRBD1 (5 bases). Trimming pared 4 bases from V and 5 bases from J, leaving 11 bases between. The CDR3 is made up of 14 amino acids. Germline CDR1 LGHDT, CDR2 YNNKEL (reference sequence). CDR3 region: CASSRPGLNEKLFF. The CDR3 DNA sequence: TGTGCCAGCAGCCGACCGGGGCTAAATGAAAAACTGTTTTTT.

This clonotype came up many times. The rearrangement joins TRBV28 to TRBJ2-1; 11 bases fit TRBD2. The junction had 8 bases not matched to a gene; V was cut back by 4 bases and J by 9 bases. Per germline, CDR1 MDHEN and CDR2 SYDVKM. The CDR3 totals 15 residues. Written as DNA, the CDR3 is TGTGCCAGCAGTTCCGGACTAGCGGGTAGGGTTGAGCAGTTCTTC. Protein sequence: CASSSGLAGRVEQFF.

This chain joins TRBV20-1 and TRBJ2-2; D unclear. Germline loops: CDR1 DFQATT, CDR2 SNEGSKA (reference sequence). Deletions cut 3 bases from V and 0 bases from J, with 8 bases between. This CDR3 contains 14 residues. CDR3 sequence: CSARVTANTGELFF. CDR3 DNA sequence: TGCAGTGCTAGGGTAACAGCGAACACCGGGGAGCTGTTTTTT.

This clonotype was found a few times. V usage is TRBV27 and J usage is TRBJ2-7; D tentatively reads TRBD1 or TRBD2 (5 bases each). The CDR3 consists of 14 residues. Trimming removed 10 bases at V and 1 base at J, with 17 bases between. Germline CDR1 reads MNHEY; CDR2 reads SMNVEV (reference sequence). In DNA, the CDR3 is TGTGCCACCCGCGACGGGGCGACTTCCTACGAGCAGTACTTC. Translation: CATRDGATSYEQYF.

This clonotype was counted many times. The chain uses TRBV5-6 and TRBJ2-5; no firm D call. This CDR3 is 14 amino acids long. The germline CDR1 and CDR2 sequences are SGHDT and YYEEEE. Trimming cost V 9 bases and J 5 bases, with 20 bases left between them. Written as DNA, the CDR3 is TGTGCCATCCGATCCCAGACGTCTAGGGAGACCCAGTACTTC. Translation gives CAIRSQTSRETQYF.

This clonotype was seen repeatedly, ten times or more. The V call is TRBV15, the J call TRBJ2-3, with 14 bases fitting TRBD2. Germline values: CDR1 LNHNV, CDR2 YYDKDF (reference sequence). The CDR3 loop spans 18 amino acids. The V gene end was trimmed by 3 bases and the J gene end by 6 bases; junction bases not matched to a gene: 11. The CDR3 DNA follows: TGTGCCACCAGCAGTAAGACGGGACTAGCGGGAGTAGGTGATACGCAGTATTTT. Translation: CATSSKTGLAGVGDTQYF. Using reference TRBV15 and TRBJ2-3 for the parts outside the CDR3, the full variable domain is DAMVIQNPRYQVTQFGKPVTLSCSQTLNHNVMYWYQQKSSQAPKLLFHYYDKDFNNEADTPDNFQSRRPNTSFCFLDIRSPGLGDTAMYLCATSSKTGLAGVGDTQYFGPGTRLTVL.

This clonotype was detected ten times or more. The CDR3 nucleotides are TGTGCCAGCAGTTCAAGACAGGGGGTTGCCTACACCTTC. It yields the protein CASSSRQGVAYTF. The chain joins TRBV28 to TRBJ1-2, with 9 bases that match TRBD1. V lost 4 bases and J lost 10; bases outside the gene matches: 7. The CDR3 extends over 13 amino acids. Germline CDR1 reads MDHEN; CDR2 reads SYDVKM.

There are a few counts of this clonotype. The chain has TRBV6-1 and TRBJ2-5; tentative D call: TRBD1 (6 bases). The CDR3 totals 14 residues. The germline gives CDR1 MNHNS, CDR2 SASEGT. Trimming took off 7 bases at V and 4 bases at J, with 16 bases between the two ends. CDR3 protein: CASNDGRGGETQYF. CDR3 sequence (DNA): TGTGCCAGCAATGACGGCAGGGGTGGAGAGACCCAGTACTTC.

This clonotype was observed a few times. V usage is TRBV29-1 and J usage is TRBJ2-7, with D unresolved. This CDR3 contains 15 residues. Germline values: CDR1 SQVTM, CDR2 ANQGSEA. Deletions cut 4 bases from V and 3 bases from J, with 19 bases between. The CDR3 loop reads CSVGQTKLLDYEQYF. In nucleotides, the CDR3 is TGCAGCGTTGGGCAGACCAAACTACTCGACTACGAGCAGTACTTC.

The chain is built from TRBV13 and TRBJ2-1, with 10 positions matching TRBD2. The CDR3 runs 17 residues. Germline V gene lookup returns CDR1 PRHDT and CDR2 FYEKMQ (reference sequence). V lost 0 bases to trimming and J lost 6 bases; unmatched junction nucleotides: 8. CDR3 region: CASSLGHRRTSGNEQFF. The CDR3 nucleotides are TGTGCCAGCAGCTTAGGCCATCGACGGACTAGCGGCAATGAGCAGTTCTTC.

This clonotype was seen a few times. At one boundary the junction diverges from the germline segment, which might be a read error. The gene calls are TRBV6-1 and TRBJ2-7; a weak D match, TRBD1 (5 bases). CDR1 is MNHNS and CDR2 is SASEGT in the germline V gene. The CDR3 totals 14 residues. The CDR3 region has the DNA TGTGTCAGCAGCCTAACGGACGGACATCGAGAGCAGTACTTC. Its translation is CVSSLTDGHREQYF.

This rearrangement joins TRBV7-9 to TRBJ1-2; D is perhaps TRBD1 (5 bases). CDR1 and CDR2 (germline): SEHNR, FQNEAQ (reference sequence). The CDR3 is 17 amino acids. Trimming removed 2 bases from V and 1 base from J, with 17 bases in between. This CDR3 reads CASSLSSGTAINYGYTF. Here the CDR3 DNA reads TGTGCCAGCAGCTTATCATCCGGGACGGCGATTAACTATGGCTACACCTTC.

This clonotype turned up a few times. The V call is TRBV7-9, the J call TRBJ2-5; 13 bases are a match to TRBD2. V lost 5 bases to trimming and J lost 5 bases; unmatched junction nucleotides: 5. The CDR3 is 15 amino acids. The germline gives CDR1 SEHNR, CDR2 FQNEAQ (reference sequence). Here the CDR3 reads CASSGGLAGEETQYF. The CDR3 coding sequence is TGTGCCAGCAGCGGCGGACTAGCGGGAGAGGAGACCCAGTACTTC.

At least ten counts were recorded for this clonotype. The gene calls are TRBV24-1 and TRBJ2-5, with D unresolved. Germline V gene lookup returns CDR1 KGHDR and CDR2 SFDVKD. The germline V and J ends were trimmed by 6 bases and 0 bases, with 1 base remaining between them. The CDR3 covers 11 residues. The CDR3 DNA is TGTGCCACCAGTCACCAAGAGACCCAGTACTTC. It encodes CATSHQETQYF.

The chain couples TRBV24-1 to TRBJ2-1; D unclear. CDR3 length: 12 amino acids. Trimming left V 5 bases short and J 15 bases short, with 16 bases between. Germline V gene data show CDR1 as KGHDR and CDR2 as SFDVKD. This CDR3 is CATSGVGPRRFF. In DNA, the CDR3 is TGTGCCACCAGTGGAGTTGGACCACGGCGGTTCTTC.

The sample holds a few counts of this clonotype. A much bigger clone sits one base away, suggesting this may be a read error. This chain uses TRBV20-1 with TRBJ2-5, with a weak D call TRBD1 (5 bases). The germline V gene encodes CDR1 DFQATT and CDR2 SNEGSKA (reference sequence). The CDR3 has 12 amino acids. Trimming shortened V by 0 bases and J by 5 bases, and 7 bases separated the two germline ends. In nucleotides, the CDR3 is TGCAGTGCTAGAGAACAGGTGGAGACCCAGTACTTC. Its translation: CSAREQVETQYF.

Of note for this clonotype: The junction shows a germline mismatch at one end, possibly a read error. The rearrangement joins TRBV11-2 to TRBJ2-7; D might be TRBD1 or TRBD2, each matching 5 bases. Germline V gene lookup returns CDR1 SGHAT and CDR2 FQNNGV. This CDR3 contains 17 residues. CDR3 protein: CASNLALSGTETYEQYF. In DNA form, the CDR3 reads TGTGCCAGCAACTTAGCTTTATCCGGGACGGAGACCTACGAGCAGTACTTC.

Worth noting for this clonotype: Possible read error: a much larger clone is one base away. In this CDR3 the conserved last residue, phenylalanine or tryptophan, is missing, so a read error is likely. The CDR3 region is CASSLQPSSYEQYI. The CDR3 DNA sequence: TGCGCCAGCAGCTTACAGCCTAGCTCCTACGAGCAGTACATC. V gene TRBV5-1 combines with J gene TRBJ2-7; D gene ambiguous. The germline CDR1 and CDR2 sequences are SGHRS and YFSETQ. V was pared by 2 bases and J by 0 bases, with 9 bases between. CDR3 length: 14 residues.